The 5 T cell receptor beta chains below were found in one sample sequenced in a study of radiation and T cells in renal cell carcinoma. The protocol was immunoSEQ multiplex PCR, while the TCRdb copy is restricted to in-frame clones and leaves out a portion. The repertoire has roughly 82,000 clones, 70% to 90% of them found once; the top ten carry 5% to 7.5%. The time point here: blood 4 weeks post-SBRT, at nephrectomy. Documented treatment: 15 Gy SBRT to primary tumor, nephrectomy 4 weeks later. This material consisted of blood, taken from a patient whose treatment included radiotherapy and nephrectomy. All receptors derive from a woman aged 70-85 years with renal cell carcinoma.

In its sample, this clone was seen a few times. The chain is built from TRBV7-2 and TRBJ1-6; tentative D call: TRBD1 (5 bases). The germline V gene has CDR1 SGHTA and CDR2 FQGNSA. The V end lost 1 base, the J end lost 7 bases, and 11 bases lay between the germline ends. The CDR3 covers 15 residues. The CDR3 is CASSLEPGSNSPLHF. In nucleotides, the CDR3 is TGTGCCAGCAGCTTAGAGCCAGGGTCAAATTCACCCCTCCACTTT.

The chain employs TRBV6-1 and TRBJ2-7, with D unclear. The V gene's germline CDR1 is MNHNS and CDR2 SASEGT. The V gene lost 7 bases and the J gene lost 3 bases, with 7 bases spanning the gap. The CDR3 is 11 residues long. The CDR3 here is CASTFLYEQYF. DNA of the CDR3: TGTGCCAGCACATTCCTCTACGAGCAGTACTTC.

The J gene is TRBJ1-1, the V gene TRBV28; tentative D call: TRBD1 (5 bases). Germline CDR1 and CDR2: MDHEN and SYDVKM. Between the trimmed V and J ends, which lost 4 bases and 5 bases, there was a span of 14 bases. This CDR3 contains 14 residues. The CDR3 loop is CASSSQGDRTEAFF. DNA of the CDR3: TGTGCCAGCAGTTCCCAAGGGGATAGAACTGAAGCTTTCTTT. The full variable domain, completed using reference TRBV28 and TRBJ1-1, is DVKVTQSSRYLVKRTGEKVFLECVQDMDHENMFWYRQDPGLGLRLIYFSYDVKMKEKGDIPEGYSVSREKKERFSLILESASTNQTSMYLCASSSQGDRTEAFFGQGTRLTVV.

V usage is TRBV6-6 and J usage is TRBJ2-5; unclear D gene. The germline CDR1 and CDR2 sequences are MNHNY and SVGAGI (reference sequence). The CDR3 is made up of 14 amino acids. Deletions cut 8 bases from V and 4 bases from J, with 17 bases between. The CDR3 DNA is TGTGCCAGCTGTGGGGTAGGGCGGCGAGAGACCCAGTACTTC. This translates into CASCGVGRRETQYF.

The V gene is TRBV7-2, the J gene TRBJ1-1; TRBD1 is a possible D gene (6 bases). This CDR3 spans 15 amino acids. Germline V gene lookup returns CDR1 SGHTA and CDR2 FQGNSA. Trimming shortened V by 4 bases and J by 2 bases, and 14 bases separated the two germline ends. The CDR3 DNA is TGTGCCAGCAGCTCCCACGGGGGGCGAAACACTGAAGCTTTCTTT. It encodes CASSSHGGRNTEAFF. The variable domain in full, with the rest retrieved from reference TRBV7-2 and TRBJ1-1, is GAGVSQSPSNKVTEKGKDVELRCDPISGHTALYWYRQSLGQGLEFLIYFQGNSAPDKSGLPSDRFSAERTGGSVSTLTIQRTQQEDSAVYLCASSSHGGRNTEAFFGQGTRLTVV.